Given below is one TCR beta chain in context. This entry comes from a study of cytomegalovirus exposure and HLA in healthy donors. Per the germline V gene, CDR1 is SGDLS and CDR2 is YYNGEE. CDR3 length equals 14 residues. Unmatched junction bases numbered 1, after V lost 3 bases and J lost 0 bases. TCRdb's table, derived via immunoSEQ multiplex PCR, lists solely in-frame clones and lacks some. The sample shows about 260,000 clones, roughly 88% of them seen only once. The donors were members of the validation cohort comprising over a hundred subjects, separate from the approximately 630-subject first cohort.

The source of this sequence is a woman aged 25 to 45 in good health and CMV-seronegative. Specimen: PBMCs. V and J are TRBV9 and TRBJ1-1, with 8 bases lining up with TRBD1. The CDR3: CASSAGQVNTEAFF. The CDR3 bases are TGTGCCAGCAGCGCGGGACAGGTGAACACTGAAGCTTTCTTT.